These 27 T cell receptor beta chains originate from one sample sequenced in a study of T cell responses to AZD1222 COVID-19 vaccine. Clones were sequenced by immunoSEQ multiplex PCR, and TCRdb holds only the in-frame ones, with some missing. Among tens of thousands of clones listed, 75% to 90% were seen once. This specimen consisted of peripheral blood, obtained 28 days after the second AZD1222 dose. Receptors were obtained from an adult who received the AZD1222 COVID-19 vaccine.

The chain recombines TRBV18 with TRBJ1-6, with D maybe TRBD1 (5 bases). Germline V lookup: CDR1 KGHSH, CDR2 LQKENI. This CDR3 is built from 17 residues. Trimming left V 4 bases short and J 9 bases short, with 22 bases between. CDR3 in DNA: TGTGCCAGCTCACTCTCCCAGAGTGGGGGAGTCGGTTCACCCCTCCACTTT. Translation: CASSLSQSGGVGSPLHF.

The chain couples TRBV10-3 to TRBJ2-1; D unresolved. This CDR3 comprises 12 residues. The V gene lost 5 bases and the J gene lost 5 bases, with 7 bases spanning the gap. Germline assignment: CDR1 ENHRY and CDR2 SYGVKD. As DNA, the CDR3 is TGTGCCATCAGTATGGACCACAATGAGCAGTTCTTC. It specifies CAISMDHNEQFF.

Here the CDR3 reads CASTLIGVGAFF. For the CDR3, the DNA is TGTGCCAGCACCCTAATAGGGGTCGGAGCTTTCTTT. The V call is TRBV6-5, the J call TRBJ1-1, with TRBD1 as a possible D gene (5 bases). Looked up from germline, CDR1 is MNHEY and CDR2 is SVGAGI. Between the trimmed V and J ends, which lost 7 bases and 10 bases, there was a span of 16 bases. The length of the CDR3 is 12 residues.

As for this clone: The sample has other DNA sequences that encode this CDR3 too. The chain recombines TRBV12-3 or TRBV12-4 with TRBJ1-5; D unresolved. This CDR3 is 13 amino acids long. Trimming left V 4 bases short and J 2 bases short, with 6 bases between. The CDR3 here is CASSWGGNQPQHF. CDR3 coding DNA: TGTGCCAGCAGTTGGGGTGGCAATCAGCCCCAGCATTTT.

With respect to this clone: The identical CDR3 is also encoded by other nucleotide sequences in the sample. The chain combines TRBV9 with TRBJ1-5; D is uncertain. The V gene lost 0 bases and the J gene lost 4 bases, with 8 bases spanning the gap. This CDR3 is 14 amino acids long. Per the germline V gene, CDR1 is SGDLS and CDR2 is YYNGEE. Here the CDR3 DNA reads TGTGCCAGCAGCGTAGGAGGTGGTAATCAGCCCCAGCATTTT. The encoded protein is CASSVGGGNQPQHF.

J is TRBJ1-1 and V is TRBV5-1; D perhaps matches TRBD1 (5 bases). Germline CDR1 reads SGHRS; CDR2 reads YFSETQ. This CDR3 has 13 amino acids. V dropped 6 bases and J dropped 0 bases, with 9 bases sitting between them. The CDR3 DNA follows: TGCGCCAGCATGGCAGGGCTGAACACTGAAGCTTTCTTT. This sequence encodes CASMAGLNTEAFF.

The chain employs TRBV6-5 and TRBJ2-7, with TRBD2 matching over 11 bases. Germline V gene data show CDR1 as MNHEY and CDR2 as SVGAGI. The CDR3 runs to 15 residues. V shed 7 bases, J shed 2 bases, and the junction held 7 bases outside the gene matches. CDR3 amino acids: CASTSTSGTTYEQYF. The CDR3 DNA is TGTGCCAGCACCTCGACTAGCGGGACCACCTACGAGCAGTACTTC.

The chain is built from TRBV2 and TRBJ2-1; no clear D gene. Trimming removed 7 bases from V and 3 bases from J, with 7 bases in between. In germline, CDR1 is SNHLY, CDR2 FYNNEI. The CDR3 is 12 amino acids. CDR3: CASMNDYNEQFF. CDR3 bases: TGTGCCAGCATGAACGACTACAATGAGCAGTTCTTC.

The CDR3 reads CASSQDVPTSLNYNEQFF. In nucleotides, the CDR3 is TGTGCCAGCAGCCAAGATGTTCCGACTAGTTTAAACTACAATGAGCAGTTCTTC. The gene calls are TRBV4-2 and TRBJ2-1; TRBD2 is a possible D gene (6 bases). CDR1 is LGHNA, CDR2 YNFKEQ, per germline. This CDR3 has 18 residues. Trimming cost V 0 bases and J 3 bases, with 18 bases left between them.

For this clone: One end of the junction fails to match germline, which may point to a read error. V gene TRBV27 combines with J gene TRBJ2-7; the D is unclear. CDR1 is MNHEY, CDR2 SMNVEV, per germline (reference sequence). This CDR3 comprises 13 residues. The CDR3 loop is CASSLFPRLGQSF. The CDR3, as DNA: TGTGCCAGCAGTTTATTTCCTCGGCTCGGGCAGAGCTTC.

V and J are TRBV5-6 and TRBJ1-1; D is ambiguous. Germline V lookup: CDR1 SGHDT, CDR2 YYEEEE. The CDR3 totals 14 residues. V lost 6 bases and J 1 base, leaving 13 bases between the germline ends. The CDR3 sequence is CASKESLQNTEAFF. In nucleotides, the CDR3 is TGTGCCAGCAAGGAGTCCCTTCAGAACACTGAAGCTTTCTTT. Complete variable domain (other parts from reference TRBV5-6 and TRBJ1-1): DAGVTQSPTHLIKTRGQQVTLRCSPKSGHDTVSWYQQALGQGPQFIFQYYEEEERQRGNFPDRFSGHQFPNYSSELNVNALLLGDSALYLCASKESLQNTEAFFGQGTRLTVV.

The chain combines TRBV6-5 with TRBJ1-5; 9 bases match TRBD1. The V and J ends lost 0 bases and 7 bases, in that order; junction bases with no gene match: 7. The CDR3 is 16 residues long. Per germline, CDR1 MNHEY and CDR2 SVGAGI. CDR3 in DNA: TGTGCCAGCAGTTACTCGGGACAGGGCCGGGGCCAGCCCCAGCATTTT. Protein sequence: CASSYSGQGRGQPQHF.

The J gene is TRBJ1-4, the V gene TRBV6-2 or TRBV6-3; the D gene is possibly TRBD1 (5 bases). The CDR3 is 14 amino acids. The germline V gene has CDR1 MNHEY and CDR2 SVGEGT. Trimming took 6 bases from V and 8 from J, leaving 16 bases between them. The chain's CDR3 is CASSTQDASEKLFF. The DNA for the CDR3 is TGTGCCAGCAGCACACAGGACGCTTCGGAAAAACTGTTTTTT.

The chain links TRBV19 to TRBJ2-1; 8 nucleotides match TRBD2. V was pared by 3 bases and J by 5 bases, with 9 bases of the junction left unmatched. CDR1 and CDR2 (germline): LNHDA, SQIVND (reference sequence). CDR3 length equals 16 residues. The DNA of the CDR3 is TGTGCCAGTAGTATCCCGTACGGGACTAGAGACAATGAGCAGTTCTTC. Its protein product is CASSIPYGTRDNEQFF.

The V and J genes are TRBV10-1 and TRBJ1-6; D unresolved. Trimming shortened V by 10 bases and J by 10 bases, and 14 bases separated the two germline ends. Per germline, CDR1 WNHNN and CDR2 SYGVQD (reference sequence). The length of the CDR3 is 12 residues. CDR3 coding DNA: TGCGCCATCTGGGAAGGGAAATCACCCCTCCACTTT. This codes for CAIWEGKSPLHF.

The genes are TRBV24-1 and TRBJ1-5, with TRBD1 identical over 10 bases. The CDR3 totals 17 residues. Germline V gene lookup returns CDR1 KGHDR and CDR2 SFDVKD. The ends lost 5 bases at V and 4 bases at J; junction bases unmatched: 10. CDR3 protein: CATSGVRDRGINQPQHF. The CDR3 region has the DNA TGTGCCACCAGTGGAGTCCGGGACAGGGGAATAAATCAGCCCCAGCATTTT.

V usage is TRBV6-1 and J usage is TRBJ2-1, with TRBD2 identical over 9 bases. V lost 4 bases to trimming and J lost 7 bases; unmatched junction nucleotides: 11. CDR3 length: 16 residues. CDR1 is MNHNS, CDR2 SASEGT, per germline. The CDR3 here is CASSGFLAGVGNEQFF. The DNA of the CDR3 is TGTGCCAGCAGTGGATTCTTAGCGGGAGTGGGTAATGAGCAGTTCTTC.

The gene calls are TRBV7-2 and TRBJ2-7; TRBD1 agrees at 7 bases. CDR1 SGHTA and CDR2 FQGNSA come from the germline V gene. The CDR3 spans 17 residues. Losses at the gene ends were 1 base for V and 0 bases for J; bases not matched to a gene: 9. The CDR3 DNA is TGTGCCAGCAGCTTAGAAACCTGGGACAGAGTCTCCTACGAGCAGTACTTC. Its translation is CASSLETWDRVSYEQYF.

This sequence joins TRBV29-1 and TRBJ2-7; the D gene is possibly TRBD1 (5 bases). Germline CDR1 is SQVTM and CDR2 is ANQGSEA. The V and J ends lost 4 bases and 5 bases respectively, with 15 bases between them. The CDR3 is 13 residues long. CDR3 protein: CSVAPQGYHEQYF. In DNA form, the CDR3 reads TGCAGCGTTGCCCCCCAGGGTTACCACGAGCAGTACTTC.

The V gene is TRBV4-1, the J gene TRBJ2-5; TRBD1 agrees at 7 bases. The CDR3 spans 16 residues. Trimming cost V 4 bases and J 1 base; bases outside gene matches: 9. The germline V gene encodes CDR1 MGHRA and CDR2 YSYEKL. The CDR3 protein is CASSPTRQGRQETQYF. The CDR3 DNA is TGCGCCAGCAGCCCAACTCGACAGGGCCGCCAAGAGACCCAGTACTTC.

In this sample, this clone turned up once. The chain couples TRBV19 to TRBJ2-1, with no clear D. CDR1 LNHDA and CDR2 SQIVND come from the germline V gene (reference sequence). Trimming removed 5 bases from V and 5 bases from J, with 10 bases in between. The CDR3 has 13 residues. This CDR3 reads CASSFRLNNEQFF. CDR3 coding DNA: TGTGCCAGTAGTTTCCGGTTGAACAATGAGCAGTTCTTC. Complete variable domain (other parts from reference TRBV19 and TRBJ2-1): DGGITQSPKYLFRKEGQNVTLSCEQNLNHDAMYWYRQDPGQGLRLIYYSQIVNDFQKGDIAEGYSVSREKKESFPLTVTSAQKNPTAFYLCASSFRLNNEQFFGPGTRLTVL.

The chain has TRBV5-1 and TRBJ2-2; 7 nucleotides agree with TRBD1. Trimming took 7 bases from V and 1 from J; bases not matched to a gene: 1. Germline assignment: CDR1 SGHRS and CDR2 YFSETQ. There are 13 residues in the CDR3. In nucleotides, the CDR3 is TGCGCCAGCCGGGACAGGAACACCGGGGAGCTGTTTTTT. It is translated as CASRDRNTGELFF.

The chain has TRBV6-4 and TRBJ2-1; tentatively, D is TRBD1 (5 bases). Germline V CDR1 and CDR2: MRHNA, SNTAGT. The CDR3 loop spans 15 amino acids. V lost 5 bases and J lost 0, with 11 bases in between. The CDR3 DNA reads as TGTGCCAGCAGTCAAGACAGCTCCTCCTACAATGAGCAGTTCTTC. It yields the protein CASSQDSSSYNEQFF.

CDR3 DNA: TGTGCCAGCAGCTTGGAGGGGGCACGGTCACCCCTCCACTTT. Protein: CASSLEGARSPLHF. V usage is TRBV5-4 and J usage is TRBJ1-6; 7 nucleotides line up with TRBD1. The trim removed 0 bases at V and 10 bases at J, leaving 4 bases unmatched. The CDR3 totals 14 residues. Germline V gives CDR1 SGHNT, CDR2 YYREEE (reference sequence).

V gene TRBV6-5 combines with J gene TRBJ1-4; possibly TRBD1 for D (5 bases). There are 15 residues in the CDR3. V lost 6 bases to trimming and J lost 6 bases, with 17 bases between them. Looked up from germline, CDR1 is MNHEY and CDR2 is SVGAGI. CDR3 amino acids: CASRASRDGYEKLFF. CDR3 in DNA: TGTGCCAGCAGGGCTTCCCGGGACGGTTATGAAAAACTGTTTTTT.

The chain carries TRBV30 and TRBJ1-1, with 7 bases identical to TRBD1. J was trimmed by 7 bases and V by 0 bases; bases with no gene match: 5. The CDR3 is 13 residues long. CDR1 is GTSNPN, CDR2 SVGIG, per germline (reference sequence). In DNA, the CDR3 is TGTGCCTGGAGTGTAGGGGGCACGGATGAAGCTTTCTTT. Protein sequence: CAWSVGGTDEAFF.

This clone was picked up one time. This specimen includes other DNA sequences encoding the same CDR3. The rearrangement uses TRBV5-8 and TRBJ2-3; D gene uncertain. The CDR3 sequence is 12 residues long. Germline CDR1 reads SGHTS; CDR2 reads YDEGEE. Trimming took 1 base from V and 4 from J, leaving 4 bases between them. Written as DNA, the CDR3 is TGTGCCAGCAGCTTGAGAGCAGATACGCAGTATTTT. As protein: CASSLRADTQYF.